This is a list of T cell receptor beta chains from one sample in a study of cytomegalovirus exposure and HLA in healthy donors. The repertoire was sequenced with immunoSEQ multiplex PCR; TCRdb's copy has only in-frame clones and lacks some. Here the sample spans tens of thousands of clones, about four fifths being singletons. Sequenced sample: PBMCs. These receptors were obtained from a middle-aged woman in good health and CMV-seropositive. CDR3s include the opening cysteine and the closing phenylalanine or tryptophan. A D gene is named only where the DNA matches it firmly. Size values are once, few and many counts, or a class for expanded clones, and some rows have none.

d_call clone_size j_call cdr3_length v_call cdr3_nt cdr3_aa
- few TRBJ1-6 14 TRBV7-9 TGTGCGGGTGAGGGCAGCTCCTATAATTCACCCCTCCACTTT CAGEGSSYNSPLHF
- - TRBJ1-2 16 TRBV5-4 TGTGCCAGCAGCTTCGAACAGGCGAGGAAGAACTATGGCTACACCTTC CASSFEQARKNYGYTF
- - TRBJ1-4 16 TRBV19 TGTGCCAGTAGTAAGCTACAGGGATCAACTAATGAAAAACTGTTTTTT CASSKLQGSTNEKLFF
TRBD1 - TRBJ2-5 15 TRBV7-6 TGTGCCAGCAGCAGAGGGACAGGGGTGGTGGAGACCCAGTACTTC CASSRGTGVVETQYF
TRBD1 - TRBJ2-3 16 TRBV27 TGTGCCAGCAGTTTTGGGACAGGGATGAGCACAGATACGCAGTATTTT CASSFGTGMSTDTQYF
- - TRBJ1-5 15 TRBV21-1 TGTGCCAGCAGCAACCCCCGCGGAGGCAATCAGCCCCAGCATTTT CASSNPRGGNQPQHF
TRBD2 - TRBJ2-3 16 TRBV28 TGTGCCAGCAGCCCCTATGGGGGAGGGGGCACAGATACGCAGTATTTT CASSPYGGGGTDTQYF
- - TRBJ2-1 15 TRBV7-2 TGTGCCAGCAGCTTAGCGCGGGCCTCGGGCAATGAGCAGTTCTTC CASSLARASGNEQFF
TRBD1 - TRBJ1-2 14 TRBV30 TGTGCCTGGAATGGTGCAGGGGGTTTCTATGGCTACACCTTC CAWNGAGGFYGYTF
TRBD1 - TRBJ2-7 16 TRBV11-2 TGTGCCAGCAGCTCAATGGGGGACAGGCCAAAGGCCGAGCAGTACTTC CASSSMGDRPKAEQYF
- - TRBJ1-1 14 TRBV19 TGTGCCAGTAGTATATATAACTCGAACACTGAAGCTTTCTTT CASSIYNSNTEAFF
- - TRBJ1-1 13 TRBV6-1 TGTGCCAGCACCCGGACATCCAACACTGAAGCTTTCTTT CASTRTSNTEAFF
TRBD1 - TRBJ1-5 14 TRBV5-1 TGCGCCAGCAGCTCAGGGACAGGGGGTCAGCCCCAGCATTTT CASSSGTGGQPQHF
TRBD2 - TRBJ2-3 14 TRBV6-1 TGTGCCAGCAAAGGACTAGCGGGCGCCTATACGCAGTATTTT CASKGLAGAYTQYF
TRBD1 few TRBJ1-1 19 TRBV5-1 TGCGCCAGCAGCTTGGCGCGCCCGACAGGGGACAAGCCGAACACTGAAGCTTTCTTT CASSLARPTGDKPNTEAFF
- - TRBJ2-3 15 TRBV7-9 TGTGCCAGCAGCTTAAGGGGCGCTAGCACAGATACGCAGTATTTT CASSLRGASTDTQYF
- - TRBJ2-7 8 TRBV29-1 TGCAGCGTCCTTTTGGGGCACTTC CSVLLGHF
- - TRBJ2-7 17 TRBV21-1 TGTGCCAGCAGCGCTCCCAGAGGGGGCTGGTACCTTCGGGGGCAGTACTTC CASSAPRGGWYLRGQYF
- - TRBJ2-7 12 TRBV30 TGTGCCTGGAGCGGTAGGGGCTACGAGCAGTACTTC CAWSGRGYEQYF
TRBD2 - TRBJ2-4 16 TRBV28 TGTGCCAGCAGTTATGGGACTAGCGGGACCAAAAACATTCAGTACTTC CASSYGTSGTKNIQYF
- - TRBJ1-5 18 TRBV4-2 TGTGCCAGCAGCCTCAAACCGGGACTGGGATATAGCAATCAGCCCCAGCATTTT CASSLKPGLGYSNQPQHF
- - TRBJ1-1 14 TRBV29-1 TGCAGCGTCGGGATCGGGGGAATGAACACTGAAGCTTTCTTT CSVGIGGMNTEAFF
TRBD1 - TRBJ1-1 13 TRBV19 TGTGCCAGTAGTCCGACAGGGCGAACTGAAGCTTTCTTT CASSPTGRTEAFF
- - TRBJ1-2 14 TRBV27 TGTGCCAGCAGGGGCGCAGGGCTTAGCTATGGCTACACCTTC CASRGAGLSYGYTF
TRBD1 - TRBJ1-1 17 TRBV18 TGTGCCAGCTCACCAGGATTGGACAGGGGGCGCGACACTGAAGCTTTCTTT CASSPGLDRGRDTEAFF
- few TRBJ2-5 13 TRBV5-4 TGTGCCAGCAGACGGACAGAAAAAGAGACCCAGTACTTC CASRRTEKETQYF
TRBD1 - TRBJ1-1 12 TRBV4-2 TGTGCCAGCAGCCCGACAGGGACTGAAGCTTTCTTT CASSPTGTEAFF
- - TRBJ2-1 16 TRBV5-4 TGTGCCAGCAGCTTGGCCCCGGGAGTTGCCTACAATGAGCAGTTCTTC CASSLAPGVAYNEQFF
- once TRBJ2-3 14 TRBV5-1 TGCGCCAGCAGCAGTGACAGTCACCCAGATACGCAGTATTTT CASSSDSHPDTQYF
- once TRBJ1-5 12 TRBV30 TGTGCCTGGGCCAGGGAATGGGGGCCCCAGCATTTT CAWAREWGPQHF
- - TRBJ2-1 17 TRBV9 TGTGCCAGCAGCGTAGATGGTGGGGGGGCTTCCTACAATGAGCAGTTCTTC CASSVDGGGASYNEQFF